This TCR beta chain was captured in a study of Graves' ophthalmopathy and Graves' hyperthyroidism. Study in general: Before any treatment was given, at initial diagnosis, peripheral blood was collected.

Certain patients were not enrolled. These were patients with other autoimmune diseases, uncontrolled infections, pregnancy or lactation. Clinical symptoms, serum thyroxine, TRAb, thyroid ultrasound and orbital computed tomography formed the basis of diagnosis. The authors amplified TCR beta CDR3 regions from RNA transcripts. Amplification began with first-round RT-PCR using HTBI primers, then second-round multiplex PCR was performed. MiXCR, run by TCRdb on the multiplex PCR reads, gives a single entry per CDR3 protein. The repertoire consists of hundreds of thousands of distinct CDR3 sequences, with about 21% occurring once and the leading ten covering 2.5% to 3.5%. Sample: peripheral blood. This receptor was obtained from a woman aged 18-29 years with stable Graves' hyperthyroidism.

The CDR3 DNA reads as TGTGCCAGCAGTTCGGAAGACAGGGGGAGCTCCTACGAGCAGTACTTC. This encodes CASSSEDRGSSYEQYF. The J gene is TRBJ2-7, the V gene TRBV12-3 or TRBV12-4, with 9 bases identical to TRBD1. J was trimmed by 0 bases and V by 4 bases; bases with no gene match: 7. CDR3 length equals 16 residues.